A selection of T cell receptor beta chains follows, all from one sample in a study of T cells of healthy individuals. TCRdb re-derived calls from the 5' RACE reads in MiXCR, one entry per CDR3 protein. The sample has fewer than 70,000 distinct CDR3 sequences, roughly 14% seen once; the top ten hold roughly 16%. The receptors here all came from a human donor in good health. The CDR3 runs from the conserved cysteine through the conserved F or W. The order of the fields is V gene, J gene, clone size, D gene, CDR3 DNA, CDR3 protein. The D gene is left open where the match is weak. Clone size appears in some rows only: once, few, many, or a class for an expanded clone.

TRBV13	TRBJ2-1	many	NA	TGTGCCAGCAGCGTCCTGGACAGCAATGAGCAGTTCTTC	CASSVLDSNEQFF
TRBV5-1	TRBJ2-5	many	NA	TGCGCCAGCAGCGCTGGGACTCCGCCAGAGACCCAGTACTTC	CASSAGTPPETQYF
TRBV20-1	TRBJ2-5	many	TRBD1	TGCAGTGCCGAGGACAGGAGTGCAGAGACCCAGTACTTC	CSAEDRSAETQYF
TRBV29-1	TRBJ1-2	NA	NA	TGCAGCGTTTTACAGGGACGTAACGGCTACACCTTC	CSVLQGRNGYTF
TRBV4-3	TRBJ2-2	few	NA	TGCGCCAGCGGCTCGGACGCATACACCGGGGAGCTGTTTTTT	CASGSDAYTGELFF
TRBV5-4	TRBJ1-3	few	NA	TGTGCCAGCAGCTTGGGACCCGACAGTGACTCTGGAAACACCATATATTTT	CASSLGPDSDSGNTIYF
TRBV2	TRBJ1-2	many	TRBD1	TGTGCCAGCAGAACCGGGACAGGGGCGAACTATGGCTACACCTTC	CASRTGTGANYGYTF
TRBV6-5	TRBJ1-2	NA	NA	TGTGCCAGCACCTCTTGGGTGGCTAACTATGGCTACACCTTC	CASTSWVANYGYTF
TRBV15	TRBJ2-2	few	NA	TGTGCCACCAGCAGACTAAGGTCCACGAACACCGGGGAGCTGTTTTTT	CATSRLRSTNTGELFF
TRBV3-1	TRBJ2-7	many	NA	TGTGCCAGCAGCCAATCCTTATTAGGGGTACGGGAGCAGTACTTC	CASSQSLLGVREQYF